This record covers a single T cell receptor (beta chain). Its antigen is still unknown. This sample is drawn from a study of T-cell reconstitution after alpha-beta-depleted transplantation in children. General study results and limits: It was reported that alpha-beta T cells came from several hundred expanded graft clones (about two months after transplant). T-cell counts and diversity at one year post-transplant came mainly from newly produced T cells.

In germline, CDR1 is SGDLS, CDR2 YYNGEE. With V trimmed by 4 bases and J by 7 bases, 4 bases remained unmatched. The CDR3 spans 13 residues. Unique molecular identifiers were built into the TCRbeta library. Using its own MiXCR run on the PCR reads, TCRdb lists one record per CDR3 protein. This table has approximately 980,000 distinct CDR3 sequences, around 30% appearing once. The sequence was obtained from a boy in the first two years of life who had a stem cell transplant for SCID, so the T cells may come from the graft donor. The specimen comprised PBMCs, mostly from graft donor cells, sampled 360 days after TCRalphabeta/CD19-depleted stem cell transplant. This chain connects TRBV9 to TRBJ2-2, with 7 positions matching TRBD2. CDR3 DNA: TGTGCCAGCAGCCCCCCGGGGGGCGGGGAGCTGTTTTTT. Amino acids: CASSPPGGGELFF.